The entry that follows covers one T cell receptor beta chain sequence. The data derive from a study of HIV-infected patients and healthy controls. TCRdb re-called the 5' RACE reads through MiXCR, storing one row per CDR3 protein. The table shows 50,000 to 80,000 distinct CDR3 sequences, with 15% to 20% occurring only once. The germline gives CDR1 SGHTA, CDR2 FQGTGA. V lost 2 bases, J lost 1 base, and 8 bases lay in between. The CDR3 spans 14 residues. The sample consisted of CD4+ T cells from blood. This sequence was found in a human donor in good health. The rearrangement uses TRBV7-3 and TRBJ1-1; weak D call: TRBD1 (5 bases). CDR3 residues: CASSLAGTNTEAFF. The CDR3 bases are TGTGCCAGCAGCTTAGCAGGGACGAACACTGAAGCTTTCTTT.